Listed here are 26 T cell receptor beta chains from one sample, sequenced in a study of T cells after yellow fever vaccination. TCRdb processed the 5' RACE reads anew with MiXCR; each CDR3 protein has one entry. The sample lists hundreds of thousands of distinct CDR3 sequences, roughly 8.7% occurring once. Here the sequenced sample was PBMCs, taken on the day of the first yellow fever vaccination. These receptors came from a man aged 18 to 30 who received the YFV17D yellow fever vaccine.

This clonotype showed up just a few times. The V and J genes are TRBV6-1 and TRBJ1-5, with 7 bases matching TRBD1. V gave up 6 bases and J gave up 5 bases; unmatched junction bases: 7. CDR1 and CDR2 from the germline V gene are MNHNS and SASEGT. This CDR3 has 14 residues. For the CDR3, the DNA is TGTGCCAGCAGGGAGACAGGGACGGATCAGCCCCAGCATTTT. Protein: CASRETGTDQPQHF.

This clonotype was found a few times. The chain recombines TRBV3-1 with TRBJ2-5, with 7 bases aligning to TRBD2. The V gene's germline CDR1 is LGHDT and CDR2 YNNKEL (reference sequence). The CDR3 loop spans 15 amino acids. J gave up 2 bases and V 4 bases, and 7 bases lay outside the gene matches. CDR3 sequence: CASSRNLAVQETQYF. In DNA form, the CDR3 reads TGTGCCAGCAGCCGAAACCTAGCGGTGCAAGAGACCCAGTACTTC.

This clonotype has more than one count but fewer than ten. As DNA, the CDR3 is TGCGCCAGCAGCTTTGATCCTCTGGGCGACAATGAGCAGTTCTTC. Translated, it gives CASSFDPLGDNEQFF. The chain has TRBV5-1 and TRBJ2-1, with no clear D. CDR1 SGHRS and CDR2 YFSETQ come from the germline V gene. Trimming removed 2 bases from V and 5 bases from J, with 14 bases in between. CDR3 length: 15 amino acids.

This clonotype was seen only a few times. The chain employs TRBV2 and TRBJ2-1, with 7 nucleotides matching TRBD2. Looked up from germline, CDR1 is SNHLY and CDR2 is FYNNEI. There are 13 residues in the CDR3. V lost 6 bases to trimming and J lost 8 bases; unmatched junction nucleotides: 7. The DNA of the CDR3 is TGTGCCAGCAGGCTCACTAGCGACCATGAGCAGTTCTTC. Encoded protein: CASRLTSDHEQFF.

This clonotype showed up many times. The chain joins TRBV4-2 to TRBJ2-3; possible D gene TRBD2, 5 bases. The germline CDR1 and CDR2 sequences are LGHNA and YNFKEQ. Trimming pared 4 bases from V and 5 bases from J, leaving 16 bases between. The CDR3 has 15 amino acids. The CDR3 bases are TGTGCCAGCAGCCTTGGTGGGCCGGAGGAAGATACGCAGTATTTT. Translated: CASSLGGPEEDTQYF.

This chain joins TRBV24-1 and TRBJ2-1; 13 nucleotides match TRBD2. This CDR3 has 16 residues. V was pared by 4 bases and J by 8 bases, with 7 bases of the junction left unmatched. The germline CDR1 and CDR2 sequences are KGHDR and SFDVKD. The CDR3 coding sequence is TGTGCCACCAGTGAGCCCACTAGCGGGGGGGCGGATGAGCAGTTCTTC. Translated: CATSEPTSGGADEQFF.

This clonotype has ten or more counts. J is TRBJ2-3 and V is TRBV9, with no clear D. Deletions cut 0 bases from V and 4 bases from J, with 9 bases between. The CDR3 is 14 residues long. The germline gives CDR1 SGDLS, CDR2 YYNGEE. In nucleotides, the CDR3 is TGTGCCAGCAGCGTAGCCTCACAGTCAGATACGCAGTATTTT. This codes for CASSVASQSDTQYF.

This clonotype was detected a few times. The chain's CDR3 is CASSFWGNTEAFF. The CDR3, as DNA: TGTGCCAGCAGTTTCTGGGGGAACACTGAAGCTTTCTTT. This chain joins TRBV12-3 or TRBV12-4 and TRBJ1-1; no reliable D call. CDR3 size: 13 residues. Between the trimmed V and J ends, which lost 3 bases and 1 base, there was a span of 6 bases.

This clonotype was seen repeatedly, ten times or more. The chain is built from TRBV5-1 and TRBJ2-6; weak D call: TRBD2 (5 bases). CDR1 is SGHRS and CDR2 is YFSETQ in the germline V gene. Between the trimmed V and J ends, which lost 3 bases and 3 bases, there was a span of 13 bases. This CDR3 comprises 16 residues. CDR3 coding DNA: TGCGCCAGCAGCTCTTCCTCGGGGATTGGGGCCAACGTCCTGACTTTC. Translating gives CASSSSSGIGANVLTF. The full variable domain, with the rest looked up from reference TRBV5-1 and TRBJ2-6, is KAGVTQTPRYLIKTRGQQVTLSCSPISGHRSVSWYQQTPGQGLQFLFEYFSETQRNKGNFPGRFSGRQFSNSRSEMNVSTLELGDSALYLCASSSSSGIGANVLTFGAGSRLTVL.

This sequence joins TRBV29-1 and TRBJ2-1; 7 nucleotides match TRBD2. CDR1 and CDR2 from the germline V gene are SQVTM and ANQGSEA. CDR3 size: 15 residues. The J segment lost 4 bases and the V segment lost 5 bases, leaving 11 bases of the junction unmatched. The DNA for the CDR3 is TGCAGCGTTAGGGGACTAACGGGTCTTTACAATGAGCAGTTCTTC. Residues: CSVRGLTGLYNEQFF.

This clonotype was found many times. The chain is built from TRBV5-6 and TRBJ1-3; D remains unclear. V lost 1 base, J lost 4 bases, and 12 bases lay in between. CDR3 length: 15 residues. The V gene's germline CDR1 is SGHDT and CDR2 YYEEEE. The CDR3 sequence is CASSLFGLTGNTIYF. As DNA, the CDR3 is TGTGCCAGCAGCTTGTTCGGCCTCACAGGAAACACCATATATTTT.

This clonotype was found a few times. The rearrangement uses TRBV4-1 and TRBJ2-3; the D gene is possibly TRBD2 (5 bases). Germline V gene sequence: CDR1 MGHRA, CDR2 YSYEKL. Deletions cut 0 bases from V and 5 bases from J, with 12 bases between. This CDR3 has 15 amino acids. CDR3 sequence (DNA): TGCGCCAGCAGCCAAGAGACTACGGGGATAGATACGCAGTATTTT. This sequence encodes CASSQETTGIDTQYF.

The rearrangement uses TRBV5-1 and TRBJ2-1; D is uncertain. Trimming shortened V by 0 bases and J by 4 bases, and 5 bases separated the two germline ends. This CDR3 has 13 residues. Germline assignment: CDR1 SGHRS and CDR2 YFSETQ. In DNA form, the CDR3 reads TGCGCCAGCAGCTTGGAACTTTACAATGAGCAGTTCTTC. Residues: CASSLELYNEQFF.

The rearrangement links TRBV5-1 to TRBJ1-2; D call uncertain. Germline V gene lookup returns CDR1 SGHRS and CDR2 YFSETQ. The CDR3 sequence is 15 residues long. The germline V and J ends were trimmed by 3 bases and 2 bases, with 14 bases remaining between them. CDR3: CASSSTMIPNYGYTF. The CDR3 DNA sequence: TGCGCCAGCAGCTCGACGATGATACCGAACTATGGCTACACCTTC.

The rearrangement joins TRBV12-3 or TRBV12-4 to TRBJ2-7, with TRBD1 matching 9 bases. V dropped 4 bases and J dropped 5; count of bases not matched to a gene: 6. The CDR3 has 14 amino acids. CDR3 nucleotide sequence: TGTGCCAGCAGTTCGACAGGGGGAAGAAACGAGCAGTACTTC. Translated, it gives CASSSTGGRNEQYF.

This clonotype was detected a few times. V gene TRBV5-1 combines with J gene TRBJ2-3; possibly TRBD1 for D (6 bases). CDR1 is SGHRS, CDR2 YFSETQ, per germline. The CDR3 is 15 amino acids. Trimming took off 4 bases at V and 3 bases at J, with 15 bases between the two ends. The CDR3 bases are TGCGCCAGCAGCGGAACAGGGTTGGGAACAGATACGCAGTATTTT. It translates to CASSGTGLGTDTQYF.

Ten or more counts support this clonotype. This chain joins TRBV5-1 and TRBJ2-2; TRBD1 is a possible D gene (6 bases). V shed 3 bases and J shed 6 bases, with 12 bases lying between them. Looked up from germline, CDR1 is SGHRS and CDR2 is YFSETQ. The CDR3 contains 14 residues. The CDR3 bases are TGCGCCAGCAGCTATCAACAGGGCTCCGGGGAGCTGTTTTTT. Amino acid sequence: CASSYQQGSGELFF.

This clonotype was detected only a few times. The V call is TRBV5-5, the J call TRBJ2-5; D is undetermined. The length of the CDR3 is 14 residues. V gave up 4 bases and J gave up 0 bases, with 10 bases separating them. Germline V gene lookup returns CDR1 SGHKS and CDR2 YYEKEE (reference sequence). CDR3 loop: CASSLLRNQETQYF. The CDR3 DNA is TGTGCCAGCAGCCTCCTACGGAACCAAGAGACCCAGTACTTC. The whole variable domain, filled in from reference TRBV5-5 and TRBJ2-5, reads DAGVTQSPTHLIKTRGQQVTLRCSPISGHKSVSWYQQVLGQGPQFIFQYYEKEERGRGNFPDRFSARQFPNYSSELNVNALLLGDSALYLCASSLLRNQETQYFGPGTRLLVL.

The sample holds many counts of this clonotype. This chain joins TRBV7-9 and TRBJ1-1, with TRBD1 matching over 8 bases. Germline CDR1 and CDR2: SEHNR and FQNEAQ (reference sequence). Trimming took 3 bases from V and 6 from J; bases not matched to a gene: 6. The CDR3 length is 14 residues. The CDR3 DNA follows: TGTGCCAGCAGCTTGACAGGGGCGGGGGCTGAAGCTTTCTTT. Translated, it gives CASSLTGAGAEAFF.

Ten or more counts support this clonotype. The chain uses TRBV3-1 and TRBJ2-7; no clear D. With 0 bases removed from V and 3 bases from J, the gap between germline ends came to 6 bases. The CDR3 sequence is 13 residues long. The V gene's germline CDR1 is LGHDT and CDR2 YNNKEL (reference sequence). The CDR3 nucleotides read TGTGCCAGCAGCCAAGACGGAGACTACGAGCAGTACGTC. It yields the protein CASSQDGDYEQYV.

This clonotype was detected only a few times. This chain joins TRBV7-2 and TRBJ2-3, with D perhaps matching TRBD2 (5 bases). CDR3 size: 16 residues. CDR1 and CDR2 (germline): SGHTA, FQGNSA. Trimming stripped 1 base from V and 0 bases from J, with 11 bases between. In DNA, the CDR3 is TGTGCCAGCAGCTTAGTTTCCGGGATTAGCACAGATACGCAGTATTTT. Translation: CASSLVSGISTDTQYF. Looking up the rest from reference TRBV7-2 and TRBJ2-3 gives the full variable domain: GAGVSQSPSNKVTEKGKDVELRCDPISGHTALYWYRQSLGQGLEFLIYFQGNSAPDKSGLPSDRFSAERTGGSVSTLTIQRTQQEDSAVYLCASSLVSGISTDTQYFGPGTRLTVL.

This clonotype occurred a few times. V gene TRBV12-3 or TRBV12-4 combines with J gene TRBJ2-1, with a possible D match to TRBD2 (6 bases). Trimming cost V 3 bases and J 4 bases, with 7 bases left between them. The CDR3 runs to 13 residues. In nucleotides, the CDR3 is TGTGCCAGCAGTTTCGCGGGGTACAATGAGCAGTTCTTC. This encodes CASSFAGYNEQFF.

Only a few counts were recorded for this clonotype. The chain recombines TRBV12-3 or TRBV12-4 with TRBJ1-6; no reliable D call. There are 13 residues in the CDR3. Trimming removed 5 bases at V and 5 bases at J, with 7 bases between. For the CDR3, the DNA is TGTGCCAGCAGTCACTTCCATAATTCACCCCTCCACTTT. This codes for CASSHFHNSPLHF.

CDR3 DNA: TGTGCCAGCAGGCCCGCCCGCGCGGGGGCCATAGAGACCCAGTACTTC. This translates into CASRPARAGAIETQYF. V usage is TRBV6-1 and J usage is TRBJ2-5, with D possibly matching TRBD2 (7 bases). This CDR3 has 16 residues. CDR1 and CDR2 from the germline V gene are MNHNS and SASEGT. The germline V and J ends were trimmed by 6 bases and 4 bases, with 21 bases remaining between them.

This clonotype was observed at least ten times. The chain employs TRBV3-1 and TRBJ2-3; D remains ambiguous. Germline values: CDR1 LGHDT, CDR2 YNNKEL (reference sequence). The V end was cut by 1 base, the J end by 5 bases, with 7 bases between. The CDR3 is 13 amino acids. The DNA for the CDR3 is TGTGCCAGCAGCCAAGGAGTTGGAGATACGCAGTATTTT. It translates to CASSQGVGDTQYF.

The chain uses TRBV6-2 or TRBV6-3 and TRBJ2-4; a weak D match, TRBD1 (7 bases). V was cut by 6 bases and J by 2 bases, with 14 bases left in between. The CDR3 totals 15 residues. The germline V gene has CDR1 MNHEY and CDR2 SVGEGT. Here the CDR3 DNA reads TGTGCCAGCAGAGCAGGGGGGATCTCCAAAAACATTCAGTACTTC. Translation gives CASRAGGISKNIQYF.